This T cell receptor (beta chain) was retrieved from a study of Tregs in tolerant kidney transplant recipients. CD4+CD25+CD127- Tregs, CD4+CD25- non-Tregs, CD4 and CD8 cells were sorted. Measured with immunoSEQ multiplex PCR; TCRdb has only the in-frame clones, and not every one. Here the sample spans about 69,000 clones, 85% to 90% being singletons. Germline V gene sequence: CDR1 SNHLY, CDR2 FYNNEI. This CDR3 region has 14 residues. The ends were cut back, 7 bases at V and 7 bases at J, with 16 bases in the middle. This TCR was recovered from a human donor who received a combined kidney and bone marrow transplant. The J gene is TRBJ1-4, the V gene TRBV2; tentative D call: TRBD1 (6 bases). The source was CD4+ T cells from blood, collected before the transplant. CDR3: CASTEGERGEKLFF. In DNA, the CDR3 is TGTGCCAGCACAGAGGGGGAGAGGGGTGAAAAACTGTTTTTT.